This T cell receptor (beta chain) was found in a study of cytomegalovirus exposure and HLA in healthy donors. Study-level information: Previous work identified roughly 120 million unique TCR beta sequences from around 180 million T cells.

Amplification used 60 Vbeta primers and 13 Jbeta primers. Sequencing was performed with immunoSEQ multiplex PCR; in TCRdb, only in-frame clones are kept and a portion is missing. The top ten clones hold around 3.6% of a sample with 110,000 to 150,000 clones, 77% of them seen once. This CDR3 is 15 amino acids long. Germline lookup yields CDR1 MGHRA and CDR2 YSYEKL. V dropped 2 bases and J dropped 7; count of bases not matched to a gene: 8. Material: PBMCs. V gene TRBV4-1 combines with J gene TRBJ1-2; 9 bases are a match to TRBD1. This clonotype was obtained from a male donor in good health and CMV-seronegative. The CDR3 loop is CASSQLGTGFLGYTF. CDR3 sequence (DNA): TGCGCCAGCAGCCAACTTGGGACAGGGTTCCTTGGCTACACCTTC.